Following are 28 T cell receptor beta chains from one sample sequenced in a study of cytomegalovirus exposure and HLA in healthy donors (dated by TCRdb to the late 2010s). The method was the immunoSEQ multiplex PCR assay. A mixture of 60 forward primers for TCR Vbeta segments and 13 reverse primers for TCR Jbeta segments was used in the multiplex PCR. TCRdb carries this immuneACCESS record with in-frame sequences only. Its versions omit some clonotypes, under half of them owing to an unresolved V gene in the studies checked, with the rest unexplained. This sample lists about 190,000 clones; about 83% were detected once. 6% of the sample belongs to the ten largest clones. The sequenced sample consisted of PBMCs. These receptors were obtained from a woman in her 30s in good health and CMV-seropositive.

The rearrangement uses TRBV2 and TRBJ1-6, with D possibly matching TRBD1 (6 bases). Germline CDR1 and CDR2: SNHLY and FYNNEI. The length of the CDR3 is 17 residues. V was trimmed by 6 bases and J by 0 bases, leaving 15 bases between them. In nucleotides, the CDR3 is TGTGCCAGCAGATACTTTGGACAGATCTCCTATAATTCACCCCTCCACTTT. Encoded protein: CASRYFGQISYNSPLHF.

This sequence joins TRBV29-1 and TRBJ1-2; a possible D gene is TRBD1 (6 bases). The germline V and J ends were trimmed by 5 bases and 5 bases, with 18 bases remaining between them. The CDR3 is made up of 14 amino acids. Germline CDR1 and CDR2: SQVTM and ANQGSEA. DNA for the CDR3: TGCAGCGTTCCGGGGGGCTCTACCTTTTATGGCTACACCTTC. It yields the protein CSVPGGSTFYGYTF.

CDR3 amino acids: CASSSRQASYEQYF. CDR3 DNA sequence: TGCGCCAGCAGCTCTAGACAGGCTTCCTACGAGCAGTACTTC. This sequence joins TRBV5-1 and TRBJ2-7, with D perhaps matching TRBD1 (6 bases). The CDR3 length is 14 residues. CDR1 and CDR2 (germline): SGHRS, YFSETQ. V was pared by 3 bases and J by 1 base, with 11 bases between.

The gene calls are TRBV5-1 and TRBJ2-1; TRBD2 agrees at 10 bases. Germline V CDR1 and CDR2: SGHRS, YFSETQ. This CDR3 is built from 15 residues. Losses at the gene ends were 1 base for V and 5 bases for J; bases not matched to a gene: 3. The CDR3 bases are TGCGCCAGCAGCTTGATTCTAGCGGGGGACAATGAGCAGTTCTTC. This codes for CASSLILAGDNEQFF.

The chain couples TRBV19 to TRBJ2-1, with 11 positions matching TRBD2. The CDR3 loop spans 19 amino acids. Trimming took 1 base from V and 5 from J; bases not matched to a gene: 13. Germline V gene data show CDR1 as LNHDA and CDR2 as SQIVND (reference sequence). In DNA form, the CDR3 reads TGTGCCAGTAGTATAGGGCGGAGGGCTAGCGGGAGGTTCGACAATGAGCAGTTCTTC. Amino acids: CASSIGRRASGRFDNEQFF.

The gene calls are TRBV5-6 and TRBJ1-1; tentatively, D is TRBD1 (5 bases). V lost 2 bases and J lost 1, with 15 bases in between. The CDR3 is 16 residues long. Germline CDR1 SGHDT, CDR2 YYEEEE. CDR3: CASSFRLAGQNTEAFF. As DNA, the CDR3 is TGTGCCAGCAGCTTCCGGTTAGCGGGGCAGAACACTGAAGCTTTCTTT.

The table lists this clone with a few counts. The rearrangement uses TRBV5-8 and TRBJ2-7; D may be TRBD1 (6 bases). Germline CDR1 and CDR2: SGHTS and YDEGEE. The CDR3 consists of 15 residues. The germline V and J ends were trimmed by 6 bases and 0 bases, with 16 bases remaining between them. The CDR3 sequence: CASTEQGVPSYEQYF. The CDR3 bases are TGTGCCAGCACCGAACAGGGCGTTCCCTCCTACGAGCAGTACTTC. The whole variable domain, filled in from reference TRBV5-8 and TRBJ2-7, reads EAGVTQSPTHLIKTRGQQATLRCSPISGHTSVYWYQQALGLGLQFLLWYDEGEERNRGNFPPRFSGRQFPNYSSELNVNALELEDSALYLCASTEQGVPSYEQYFGPGTRLTVT.

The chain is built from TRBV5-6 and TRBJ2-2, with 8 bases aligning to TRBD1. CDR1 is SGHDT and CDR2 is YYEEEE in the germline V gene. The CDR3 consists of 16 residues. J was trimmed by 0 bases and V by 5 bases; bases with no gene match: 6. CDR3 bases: TGTGCCAGCAGTCTCCTGGACAGGGCGAACACCGGGGAGCTGTTTTTT. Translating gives CASSLLDRANTGELFF.

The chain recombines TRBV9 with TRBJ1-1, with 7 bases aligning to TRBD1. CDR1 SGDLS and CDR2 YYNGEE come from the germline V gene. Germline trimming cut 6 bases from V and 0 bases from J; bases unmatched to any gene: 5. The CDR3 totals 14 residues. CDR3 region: CASNLGQMNTEAFF. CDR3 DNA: TGTGCCAGCAATTTGGGACAGATGAACACTGAAGCTTTCTTT.

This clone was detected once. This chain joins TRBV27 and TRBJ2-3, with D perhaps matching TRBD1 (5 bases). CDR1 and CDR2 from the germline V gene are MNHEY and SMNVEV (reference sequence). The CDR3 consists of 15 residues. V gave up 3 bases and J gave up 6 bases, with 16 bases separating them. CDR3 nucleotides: TGTGCCAGCAGTTTTCGATCACCCTCAGGGGATACGCAGTATTTT. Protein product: CASSFRSPSGDTQYF.

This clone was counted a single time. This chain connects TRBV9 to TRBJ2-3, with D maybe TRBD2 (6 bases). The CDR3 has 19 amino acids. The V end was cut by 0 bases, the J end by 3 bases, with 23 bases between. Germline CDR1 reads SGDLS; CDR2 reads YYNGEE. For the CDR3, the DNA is TGTGCCAGCAGCGTAGAAGATGTACTAGCCCTCCGAGGGACAGATACGCAGTATTTT. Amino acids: CASSVEDVLALRGTDTQYF.

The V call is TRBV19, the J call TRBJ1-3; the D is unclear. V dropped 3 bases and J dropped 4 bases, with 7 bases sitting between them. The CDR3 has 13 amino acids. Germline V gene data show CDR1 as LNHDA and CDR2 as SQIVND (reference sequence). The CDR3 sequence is CASSINSGNTIYF. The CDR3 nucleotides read TGTGCCAGTAGTATCAATAGCGGAAACACCATATATTTT.

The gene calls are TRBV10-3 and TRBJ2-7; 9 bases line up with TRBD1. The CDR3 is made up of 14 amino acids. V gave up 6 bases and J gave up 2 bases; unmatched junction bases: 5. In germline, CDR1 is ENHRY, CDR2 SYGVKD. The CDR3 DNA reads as TGTGCCATCAGCCGACAGGGGGGGACCTACGAGCAGTACTTC. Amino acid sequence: CAISRQGGTYEQYF.

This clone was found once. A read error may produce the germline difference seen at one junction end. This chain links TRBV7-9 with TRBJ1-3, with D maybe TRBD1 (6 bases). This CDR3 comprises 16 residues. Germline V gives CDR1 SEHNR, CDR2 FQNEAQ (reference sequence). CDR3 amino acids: CSSSLITGSSGNTIYF. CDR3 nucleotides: TGTTCCAGCAGCTTAATCACAGGGTCGTCTGGAAACACCATATATTTT.

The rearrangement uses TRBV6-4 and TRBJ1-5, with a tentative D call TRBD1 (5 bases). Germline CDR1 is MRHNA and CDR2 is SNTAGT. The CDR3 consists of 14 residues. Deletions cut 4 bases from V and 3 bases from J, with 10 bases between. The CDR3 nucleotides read TGTGCCAGCAGTGCGGGACTCCTCAATCAGCCCCAGCATTTT. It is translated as CASSAGLLNQPQHF.

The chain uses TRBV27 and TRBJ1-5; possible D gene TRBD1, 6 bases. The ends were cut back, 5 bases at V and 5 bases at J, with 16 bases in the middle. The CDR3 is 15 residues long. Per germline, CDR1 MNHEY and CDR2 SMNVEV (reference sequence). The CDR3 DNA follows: TGTGCCAGCAGTGCTAACAGACAGGTTGATCAGCCCCAGCATTTT. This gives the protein CASSANRQVDQPQHF.

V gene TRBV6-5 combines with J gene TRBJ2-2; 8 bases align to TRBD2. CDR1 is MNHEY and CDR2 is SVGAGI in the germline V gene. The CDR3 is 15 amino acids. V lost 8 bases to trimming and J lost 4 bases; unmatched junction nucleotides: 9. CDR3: CASLGGGSSTGELFF. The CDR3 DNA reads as TGTGCCAGCCTTGGCGGGGGGTCATCCACCGGGGAGCTGTTTTTT.

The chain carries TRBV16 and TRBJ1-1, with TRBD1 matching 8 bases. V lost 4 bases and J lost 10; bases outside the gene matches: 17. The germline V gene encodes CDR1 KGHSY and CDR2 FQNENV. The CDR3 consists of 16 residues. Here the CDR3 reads CASSRPSRHTGTGAFF. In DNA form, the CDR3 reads TGTGCCAGCAGCCGTCCTTCGCGTCATACCGGGACAGGAGCTTTCTTT.

The DNA for the CDR3 is TGTGCCAGCAGCTTAGCCCGAGCATTAAGCGCAACTAATGAAAAACTGTTTTTT. It specifies CASSLARALSATNEKLFF. This chain joins TRBV7-6 and TRBJ1-4; D gene unclear. The CDR3 extends over 18 amino acids. From germline, CDR1 is SGHVS and CDR2 FNYEAQ. Trimming pared 0 bases from V and 0 bases from J, leaving 14 bases between.

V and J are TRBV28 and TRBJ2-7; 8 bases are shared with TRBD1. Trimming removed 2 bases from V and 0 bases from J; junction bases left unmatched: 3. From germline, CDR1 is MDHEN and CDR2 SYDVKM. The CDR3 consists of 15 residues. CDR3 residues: CASSLPTGVSYEQYF. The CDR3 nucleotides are TGTGCCAGCAGTTTACCGACAGGGGTCTCCTACGAGCAGTACTTC.

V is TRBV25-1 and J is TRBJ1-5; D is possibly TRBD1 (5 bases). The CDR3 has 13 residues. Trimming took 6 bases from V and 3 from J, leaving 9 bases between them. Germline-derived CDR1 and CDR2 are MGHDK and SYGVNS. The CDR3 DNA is TGTGCCAGCAGCGACAGCCTCAATCAGCCCCAGCATTTT. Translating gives CASSDSLNQPQHF.

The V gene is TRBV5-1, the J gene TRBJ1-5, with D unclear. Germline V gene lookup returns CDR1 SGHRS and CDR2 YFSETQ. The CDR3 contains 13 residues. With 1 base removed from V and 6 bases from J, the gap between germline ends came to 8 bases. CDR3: CASSLSISQPQHF. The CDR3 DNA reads TGCGCCAGCAGCTTGTCTATATCTCAGCCCCAGCATTTT.

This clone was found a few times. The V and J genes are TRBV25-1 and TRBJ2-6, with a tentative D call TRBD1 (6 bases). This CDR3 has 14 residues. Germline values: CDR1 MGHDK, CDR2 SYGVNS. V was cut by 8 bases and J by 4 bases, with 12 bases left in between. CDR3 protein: CASGNRAGANVLTF. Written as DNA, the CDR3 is TGTGCCAGCGGTAACAGGGCCGGGGCCAACGTCCTGACTTTC. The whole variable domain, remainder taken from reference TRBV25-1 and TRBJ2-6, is EADIYQTPRYLVIGTGKKITLECSQTMGHDKMYWYQQDPGMELHLIHYSYGVNSTEKGDLSSESTVSRIRTEHFPLTLESARPSHTSQYLCASGNRAGANVLTFGAGSRLTVL.

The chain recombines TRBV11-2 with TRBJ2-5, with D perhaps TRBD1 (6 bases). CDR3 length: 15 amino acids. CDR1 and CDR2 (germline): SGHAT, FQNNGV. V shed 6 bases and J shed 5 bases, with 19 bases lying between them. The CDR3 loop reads CASRPNSGERETQYF. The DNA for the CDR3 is TGTGCCAGCAGGCCCAACTCAGGGGAGAGGGAGACCCAGTACTTC.

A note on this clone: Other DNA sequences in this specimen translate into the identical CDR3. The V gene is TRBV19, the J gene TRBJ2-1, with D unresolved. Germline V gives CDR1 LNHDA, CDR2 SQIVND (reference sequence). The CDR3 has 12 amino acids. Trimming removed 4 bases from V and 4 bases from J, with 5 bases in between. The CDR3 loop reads CASSTGYNEQFF. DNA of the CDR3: TGTGCCAGTAGTACAGGTTACAATGAGCAGTTCTTC.

The CDR3 sequence is CASSSPLRTSGRRADTQYF. The CDR3 coding sequence is TGTGCCAGCAGTTCTCCTCTCAGGACTAGCGGGAGGAGGGCAGATACGCAGTATTTT. This sequence joins TRBV28 and TRBJ2-3; 14 bases align to TRBD2. The CDR3 consists of 19 residues. V trimming: 4 bases; J trimming: 4 bases; junction bases outside the gene matches: 13. CDR1 is MDHEN and CDR2 is SYDVKM in the germline V gene.

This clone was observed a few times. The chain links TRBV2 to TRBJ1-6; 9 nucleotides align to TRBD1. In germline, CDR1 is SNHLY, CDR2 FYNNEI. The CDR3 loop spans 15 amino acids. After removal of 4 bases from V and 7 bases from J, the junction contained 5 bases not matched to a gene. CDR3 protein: CASSGEGQGNSPLHF. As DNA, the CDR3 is TGTGCCAGCAGTGGCGAGGGACAGGGAAATTCACCCCTCCACTTT. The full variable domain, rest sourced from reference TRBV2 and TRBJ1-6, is EPEVTQTPSHQVTQMGQEVILRCVPISNHLYFYWYRQILGQKVEFLVSFYNNEISEKSEIFDDQFSVERPDGSNFTLKIRSTKLEDSAMYFCASSGEGQGNSPLHFGNGTRLTVT.

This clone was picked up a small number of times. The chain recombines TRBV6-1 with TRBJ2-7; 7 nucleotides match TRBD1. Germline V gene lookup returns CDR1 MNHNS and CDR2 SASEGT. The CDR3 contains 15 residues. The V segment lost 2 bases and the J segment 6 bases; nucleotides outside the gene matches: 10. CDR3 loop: CASSELRDSQGEQYF. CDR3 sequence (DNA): TGTGCCAGCAGTGAACTCCGGGACAGTCAAGGCGAGCAGTACTTC.